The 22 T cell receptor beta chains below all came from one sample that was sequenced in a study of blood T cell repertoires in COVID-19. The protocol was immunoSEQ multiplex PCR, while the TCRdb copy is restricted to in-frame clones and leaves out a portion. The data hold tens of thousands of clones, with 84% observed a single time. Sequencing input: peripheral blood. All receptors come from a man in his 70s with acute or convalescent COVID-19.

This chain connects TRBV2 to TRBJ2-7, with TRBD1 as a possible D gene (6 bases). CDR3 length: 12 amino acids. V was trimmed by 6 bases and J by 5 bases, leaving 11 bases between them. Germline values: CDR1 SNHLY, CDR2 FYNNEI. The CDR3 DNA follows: TGTGCCAGCAGGGCAGGGGTCGACGAGCAGTACTTC. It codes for CASRAGVDEQYF.

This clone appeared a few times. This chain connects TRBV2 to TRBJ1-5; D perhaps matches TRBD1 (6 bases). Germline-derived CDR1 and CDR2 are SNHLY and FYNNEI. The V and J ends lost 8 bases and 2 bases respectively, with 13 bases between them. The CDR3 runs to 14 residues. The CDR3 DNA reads TGTGCCAGCTTGGATGGGACACGCAATCAGCCCCAGCATTTT. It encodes CASLDGTRNQPQHF.

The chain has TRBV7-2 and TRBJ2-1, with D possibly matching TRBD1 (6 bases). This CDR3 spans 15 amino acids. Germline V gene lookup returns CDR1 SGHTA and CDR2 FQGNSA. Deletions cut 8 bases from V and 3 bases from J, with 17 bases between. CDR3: CASSLDTGSYNEQFF. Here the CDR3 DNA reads TGTGCCAGCTCCCTAGATACAGGGAGCTACAATGAGCAGTTCTTC.

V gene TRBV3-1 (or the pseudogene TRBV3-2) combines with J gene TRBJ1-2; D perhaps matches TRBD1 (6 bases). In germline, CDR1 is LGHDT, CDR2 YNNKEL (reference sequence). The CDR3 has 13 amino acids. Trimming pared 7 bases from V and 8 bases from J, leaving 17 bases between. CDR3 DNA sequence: TGTGCCAGCACCCAGGGGCAGGGGAAGGGCTACACCTTC. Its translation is CASTQGQGKGYTF.

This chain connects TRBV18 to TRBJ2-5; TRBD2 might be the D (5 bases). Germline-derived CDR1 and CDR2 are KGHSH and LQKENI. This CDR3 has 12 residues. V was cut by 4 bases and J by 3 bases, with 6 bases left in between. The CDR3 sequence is CASSRGEETQYF. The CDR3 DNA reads TGTGCCAGCTCACGGGGAGAAGAGACCCAGTACTTC.

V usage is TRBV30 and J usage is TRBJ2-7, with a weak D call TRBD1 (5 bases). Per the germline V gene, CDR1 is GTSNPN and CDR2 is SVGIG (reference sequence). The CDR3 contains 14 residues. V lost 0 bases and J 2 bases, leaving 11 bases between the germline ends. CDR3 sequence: CAWSVEPGTYEQYF. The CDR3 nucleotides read TGTGCCTGGAGTGTAGAGCCAGGGACCTACGAGCAGTACTTC.

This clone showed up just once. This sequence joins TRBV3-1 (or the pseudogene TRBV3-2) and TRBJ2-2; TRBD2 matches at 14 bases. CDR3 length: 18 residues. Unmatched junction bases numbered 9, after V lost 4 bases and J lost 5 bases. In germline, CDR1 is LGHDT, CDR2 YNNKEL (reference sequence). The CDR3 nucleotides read TGTGCCAGCAGCCTGGGACTAGCGGGAGACGGCGGGACCGGGGAGCTGTTTTTT. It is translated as CASSLGLAGDGGTGELFF.

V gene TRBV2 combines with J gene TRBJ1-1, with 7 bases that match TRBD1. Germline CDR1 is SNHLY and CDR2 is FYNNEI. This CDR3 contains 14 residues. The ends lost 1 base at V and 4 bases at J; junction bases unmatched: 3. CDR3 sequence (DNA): TGTGCCAGCAGTGAAGGCAGGGGGACCACTGAAGCTTTCTTT. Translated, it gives CASSEGRGTTEAFF.

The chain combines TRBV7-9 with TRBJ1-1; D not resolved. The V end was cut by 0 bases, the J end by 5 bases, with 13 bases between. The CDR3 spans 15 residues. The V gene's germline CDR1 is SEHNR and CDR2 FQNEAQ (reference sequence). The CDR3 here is CASSLAGRAGTEAFF. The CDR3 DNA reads TGTGCCAGCAGCTTAGCAGGACGGGCGGGAACTGAAGCTTTCTTT.

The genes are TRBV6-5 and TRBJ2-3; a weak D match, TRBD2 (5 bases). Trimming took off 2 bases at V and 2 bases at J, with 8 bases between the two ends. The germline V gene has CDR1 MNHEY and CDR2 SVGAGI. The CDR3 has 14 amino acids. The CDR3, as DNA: TGTGCCAGCAGTTACCGGACTCTCACAGATACGCAGTATTTT. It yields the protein CASSYRTLTDTQYF.

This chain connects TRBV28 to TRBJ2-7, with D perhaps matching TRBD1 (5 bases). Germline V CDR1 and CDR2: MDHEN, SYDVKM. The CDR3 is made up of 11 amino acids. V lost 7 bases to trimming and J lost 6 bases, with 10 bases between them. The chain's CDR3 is CASNQGPEQYF. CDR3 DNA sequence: TGTGCCAGCAACCAGGGCCCCGAGCAGTACTTC.

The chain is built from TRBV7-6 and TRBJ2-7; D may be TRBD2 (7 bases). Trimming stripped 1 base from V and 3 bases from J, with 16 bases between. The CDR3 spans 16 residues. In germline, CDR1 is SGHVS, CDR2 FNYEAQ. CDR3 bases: TGTGCCAGCAGCTTAGAGGAGGGGGGGACCTACTACGAGCAGTACTTC. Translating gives CASSLEEGGTYYEQYF.

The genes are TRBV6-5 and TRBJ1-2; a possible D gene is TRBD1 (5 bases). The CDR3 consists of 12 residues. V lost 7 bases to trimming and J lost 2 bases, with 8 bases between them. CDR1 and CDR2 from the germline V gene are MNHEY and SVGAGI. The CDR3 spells CASKEGNYGYTF. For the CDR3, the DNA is TGTGCCAGCAAGGAGGGGAACTATGGCTACACCTTC.

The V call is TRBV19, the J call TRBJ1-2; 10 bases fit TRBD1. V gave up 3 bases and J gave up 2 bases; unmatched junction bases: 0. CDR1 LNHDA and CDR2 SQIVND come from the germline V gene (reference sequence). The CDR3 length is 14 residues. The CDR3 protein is CASSMGQGNYGYTF. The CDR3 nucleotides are TGTGCCAGTAGTATGGGACAGGGGAACTATGGCTACACCTTC.

CDR3 sequence: CSARGGRELFF. In nucleotides, the CDR3 is TGCAGTGCTAGAGGGGGCCGGGAGCTGTTTTTT. The J gene is TRBJ2-2, the V gene TRBV20-1, with TRBD1 as a possible D gene (5 bases). Germline lookup yields CDR1 DFQATT and CDR2 SNEGSKA (reference sequence). The CDR3 length is 11 residues. Trimming left V 1 base short and J 9 bases short, with 6 bases between.

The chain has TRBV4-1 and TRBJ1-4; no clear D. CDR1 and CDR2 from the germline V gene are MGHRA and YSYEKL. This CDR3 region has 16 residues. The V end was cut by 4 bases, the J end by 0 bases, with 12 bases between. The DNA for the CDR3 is TGCGCCAGCAGCCGAGTCCCGCCTGCAACTAATGAAAAACTGTTTTTT. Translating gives CASSRVPPATNEKLFF.

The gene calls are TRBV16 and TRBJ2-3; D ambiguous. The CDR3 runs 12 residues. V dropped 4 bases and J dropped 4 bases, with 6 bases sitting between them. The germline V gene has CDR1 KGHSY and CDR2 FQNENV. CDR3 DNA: TGTGCCAGCAGCCCCCCCTCAGATACGCAGTATTTT. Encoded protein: CASSPPSDTQYF.

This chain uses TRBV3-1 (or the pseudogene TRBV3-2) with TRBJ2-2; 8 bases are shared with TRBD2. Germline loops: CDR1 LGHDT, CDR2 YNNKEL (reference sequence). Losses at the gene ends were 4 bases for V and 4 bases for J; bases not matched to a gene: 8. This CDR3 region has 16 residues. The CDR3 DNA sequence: TGTGCCAGCAGCCGAACGGGAGGGCCGGTCACCGGGGAGCTGTTTTTT. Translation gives CASSRTGGPVTGELFF.

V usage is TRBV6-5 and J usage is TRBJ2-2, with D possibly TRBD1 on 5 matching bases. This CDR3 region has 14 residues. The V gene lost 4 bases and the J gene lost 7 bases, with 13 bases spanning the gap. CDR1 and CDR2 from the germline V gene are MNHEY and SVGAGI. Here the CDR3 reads CASSSRQSRGELFF. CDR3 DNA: TGTGCCAGCAGTTCCCGACAGAGCCGCGGGGAGCTGTTTTTT.

CDR3: CASMEKGTTHSGANVLTF. CDR3 nucleotides: TGTGCCAGCATGGAAAAGGGGACAACACACTCTGGGGCCAACGTCCTGACTTTC. The chain couples TRBV28 to TRBJ2-6; possible D gene TRBD1, 6 bases. The CDR3 runs 18 residues. V lost 7 bases and J lost 0, with 19 bases in between. The germline gives CDR1 MDHEN, CDR2 SYDVKM.

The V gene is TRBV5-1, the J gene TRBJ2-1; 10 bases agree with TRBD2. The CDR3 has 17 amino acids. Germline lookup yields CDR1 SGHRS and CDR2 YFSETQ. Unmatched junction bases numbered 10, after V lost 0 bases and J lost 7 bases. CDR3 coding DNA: TGCGCCAGCAGCTTGGACGGGACTAGCGCCTTAAGGAATGAGCAGTTCTTC. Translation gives CASSLDGTSALRNEQFF.

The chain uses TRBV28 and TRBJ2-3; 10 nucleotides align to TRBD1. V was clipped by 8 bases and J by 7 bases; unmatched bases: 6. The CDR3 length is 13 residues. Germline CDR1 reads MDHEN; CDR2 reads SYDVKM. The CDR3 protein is CASGTGVRNTQYF. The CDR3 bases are TGTGCCAGCGGGACAGGGGTCCGAAATACGCAGTATTTT. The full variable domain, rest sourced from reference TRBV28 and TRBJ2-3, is DVKVTQSSRYLVKRTGEKVFLECVQDMDHENMFWYRQDPGLGLRLIYFSYDVKMKEKGDIPEGYSVSREKKERFSLILESASTNQTSMYLCASGTGVRNTQYFGPGTRLTVL.